Each of the 30 T cell receptor beta chains below was sequenced from the same sample in a study of blood T cells in healthy people across ages. PCR was performed a second time for 7 to 11 cycles using a sample-barcoded 5' primer and a J-beta primer mix. One entry per CDR3 protein, called by TCRdb with MiXCR from the 5' RACE reads. The sample shows some 1.6 million distinct CDR3 sequences, 30% to 35% of them seen only once. Sequenced input: blood. The receptors originated from a woman younger than 45 in good health.

This clonotype has ten or more counts. The chain links TRBV20-1 to TRBJ2-1; D unresolved. Germline CDR1 DFQATT, CDR2 SNEGSKA (reference sequence). The CDR3 has 11 residues. Between the trimmed V and J ends, which lost 5 bases and 4 bases, there was a span of 6 bases. In nucleotides, the CDR3 is TGCAGTGCTCTTGGGTACAATGAGCAGTTCTTC. Translation gives CSALGYNEQFF.

This chain joins TRBV7-9 and TRBJ2-5, with 7 positions matching TRBD2. V lost 9 bases, J lost 0 bases, and 25 bases stayed unmatched. CDR3 length: 20 residues. The germline V gene encodes CDR1 SEHNR and CDR2 FQNEAQ (reference sequence). CDR3 DNA: TGTGCCAGACCCTCTTTGGGGCGGGAGACGATGCATCTGTACCAAGAGACCCAGTACTTC. It codes for CARPSLGRETMHLYQETQYF.

The chain links TRBV13 to TRBJ1-1, with no clear D. In germline, CDR1 is PRHDT, CDR2 FYEKMQ (reference sequence). This CDR3 comprises 14 residues. V dropped 1 base and J dropped 1 base, with 7 bases sitting between them. The CDR3 reads CASSLDAENTEAFF. The CDR3 nucleotides read TGTGCCAGCAGCTTAGATGCCGAGAACACTGAAGCTTTCTTT.

V gene TRBV29-1 combines with J gene TRBJ1-2, with TRBD1 identical over 7 bases. Germline values: CDR1 SQVTM, CDR2 ANQGSEA. CDR3 size: 14 residues. V was pared by 4 bases and J by 8 bases, with 13 bases of the junction left unmatched. CDR3 residues: CSVATQGPAAGYTF. The CDR3 coding sequence is TGCAGCGTTGCTACACAGGGGCCCGCTGCGGGCTACACCTTC.

This chain joins TRBV13 and TRBJ1-1; D remains unclear. The germline V and J ends were trimmed by 5 bases and 5 bases, with 18 bases remaining between them. Looked up from germline, CDR1 is PRHDT and CDR2 is FYEKMQ (reference sequence). CDR3 length equals 15 residues. CDR3 protein: CASSLNPGGGTEAFF. For the CDR3, the DNA is TGTGCCAGCAGCCTTAACCCGGGTGGCGGGACTGAAGCTTTCTTT.

There are a few counts of this clonotype. The chain combines TRBV7-4 with TRBJ2-7, with D possibly being TRBD1 or TRBD2 (6 bases each). Germline V gene sequence: CDR1 SGHVT, CDR2 SQSDAQ. V was pared by 5 bases and J by 2 bases, with 37 bases between. The CDR3 is 22 amino acids. The CDR3: CASSPYQGRRPGIPEGAYEQYF. CDR3 nucleotide sequence: TGTGCCAGCAGCCCCTATCAGGGACGTCGGCCCGGAATCCCGGAGGGGGCCTACGAGCAGTACTTC.

The V and J genes are TRBV5-6 and TRBJ1-4, with D tentatively TRBD1 (5 bases). The V end lost 4 bases, the J end lost 8 bases, and 21 bases lay between the germline ends. This CDR3 contains 16 residues. Germline CDR1 and CDR2: SGHDT and YYEEEE. As DNA, the CDR3 is TGTGCCAGCAGCCCACAACGTGACGGGGGTCGGGAAAAACTGTTTTTT. Translation gives CASSPQRDGGREKLFF. Full variable domain (missing parts from reference TRBV5-6 and TRBJ1-4): DAGVTQSPTHLIKTRGQQVTLRCSPKSGHDTVSWYQQALGQGPQFIFQYYEEEERQRGNFPDRFSGHQFPNYSSELNVNALLLGDSALYLCASSPQRDGGREKLFFGSGTQLSVL.

The J gene is TRBJ2-1, the V gene TRBV12-3 or TRBV12-4; D unresolved. CDR3 length: 13 residues. Trimming removed 7 bases at V and 0 bases at J, with 7 bases between. CDR3: CASKENSYNEQFF. Written as DNA, the CDR3 is TGTGCCAGCAAGGAAAACTCCTACAATGAGCAGTTCTTC.

The chain is built from TRBV16 and TRBJ1-3; D unresolved. V gave up 0 bases and J gave up 2 bases, with 5 bases separating them. Germline V lookup: CDR1 KGHSY, CDR2 FQNENV. This CDR3 has 14 amino acids. In DNA, the CDR3 is TGTGCCAGCAGCCAATCGATAGCTGGAAACACCATATATTTT. Protein: CASSQSIAGNTIYF.

This clonotype turned up a few times. For the CDR3, the DNA is TGCAGTGCTCGTGATATAGCCAAAAACATTCAGTACTTC. It yields the protein CSARDIAKNIQYF. The chain couples TRBV20-1 to TRBJ2-4; unclear D gene. Germline CDR1 DFQATT, CDR2 SNEGSKA (reference sequence). The CDR3 extends over 13 amino acids. The V end lost 5 bases, the J end lost 0 bases, and 8 bases lay between the germline ends.

V gene TRBV21-1 combines with J gene TRBJ2-7; the table's D gene call, TRBD2, was not cross checked with the DNA. TRBV21-1 is recorded as a pseudogene. CDR3 length equals 20 residues. The CDR3 region is CASSRSIRERGVLYPYEQYF. The CDR3 DNA is TGTGCCAGCAGCCGGTCAATCAGAGAGCGGGGGGTCCTCTACCCCTACGAGCAGTACTTC.

In its sample, this clonotype was seen a few times. CDR3 nucleotides: TGTGCCAGCAGTTTCGTCGGCTACGAGCAGTACTTC. Its translation: CASSFVGYEQYF. The rearrangement links TRBV28 to TRBJ2-7; unclear D gene. Per the germline V gene, CDR1 is MDHEN and CDR2 is SYDVKM. The V and J ends lost 3 bases and 3 bases respectively, with 6 bases between them. The CDR3 spans 12 residues.

This clonotype was detected a few times. The chain combines TRBV9 with TRBJ2-7; 7 bases agree with TRBD2. From germline, CDR1 is SGDLS and CDR2 YYNGEE. V gave up 0 bases and J gave up 0 bases; unmatched junction bases: 3. The length of the CDR3 is 15 residues. CDR3 DNA: TGTGCCAGCAGCGTAGCGGCGGGGGTCTCCTACGAGCAGTACTTC. Its protein product is CASSVAAGVSYEQYF. The whole variable domain, filled in from reference TRBV9 and TRBJ2-7, reads DSGVTQTPKHLITATGQRVTLRCSPRSGDLSVYWYQQSLDQGLQFLIQYYNGEERAKGNILERFSAQQFPDLHSELNLSSLELGDSALYFCASSVAAGVSYEQYFGPGTRLTVT.

The chain has TRBV27 and TRBJ2-7; D might be TRBD1 or TRBD2, each matching 5 bases. With 0 bases removed from V and 5 bases from J, the gap between germline ends came to 14 bases. The V gene's germline CDR1 is MNHEY and CDR2 SMNVEV (reference sequence). This CDR3 has 15 amino acids. CDR3 sequence: CASSLSATGRNEQYF. The CDR3 DNA reads as TGTGCCAGCAGTTTATCGGCGACGGGGCGGAACGAGCAGTACTTC.

J is TRBJ1-1 and V is TRBV29-1; 7 bases match TRBD1. This CDR3 contains 12 residues. J was trimmed by 5 bases and V by 2 bases; bases with no gene match: 2. Germline V gene data show CDR1 as SQVTM and CDR2 as ANQGSEA. The DNA of the CDR3 is TGCAGCGTTGAAACAGGGGAAACTGAAGCTTTCTTT. Its translation: CSVETGETEAFF.

V and J are TRBV12-3 or TRBV12-4 and TRBJ1-5, with D unresolved. Trimming pared 4 bases from V and 2 bases from J, leaving 12 bases between. The CDR3 length is 15 residues. The CDR3 is CASSSNGRGNQPQHF. CDR3 DNA: TGTGCCAGCAGTTCGAATGGACGGGGCAATCAGCCCCAGCATTTT.

V usage is TRBV4-2 and J usage is TRBJ1-3; possible D gene TRBD1, 5 bases. V was trimmed by 4 bases and J by 0 bases, leaving 13 bases between them. Germline V gene data show CDR1 as LGHNA and CDR2 as YNFKEQ. The CDR3 consists of 16 residues. CDR3 sequence: CASSRPDSLSGNTIYF. The CDR3 DNA reads TGTGCCAGCAGCCGACCCGACAGTCTCTCTGGAAACACCATATATTTT.

This clonotype turned up a few times. The V gene is TRBV7-2, the J gene TRBJ2-7, with D perhaps TRBD1 (5 bases). Germline V lookup: CDR1 SGHTA, CDR2 FQGNSA. This CDR3 has 14 amino acids. With 5 bases removed from V and 3 bases from J, the gap between germline ends came to 14 bases. CDR3 sequence reads: CASSPRSQGYEQYF. The CDR3 DNA is TGTGCCAGCAGCCCTAGATCGCAGGGCTACGAGCAGTACTTC. Combining the CDR3 with reference TRBV7-2 and TRBJ2-7 gives the whole variable domain GAGVSQSPSNKVTEKGKDVELRCDPISGHTALYWYRQSLGQGLEFLIYFQGNSAPDKSGLPSDRFSAERTGGSVSTLTIQRTQQEDSAVYLCASSPRSQGYEQYFGPGTRLTVT.

This clonotype was counted between two and nine times. This chain links TRBV5-1 with TRBJ2-1, with TRBD2 matching 11 bases. Per the germline V gene, CDR1 is SGHRS and CDR2 is YFSETQ. V lost 0 bases to trimming and J lost 5 bases; unmatched junction nucleotides: 13. The CDR3 loop spans 19 amino acids. DNA of the CDR3: TGCGCCAGCAGCTTGGCGGGGAAAGCTGGGACTAGCGGACACAATGAGCAGTTCTTC. Protein: CASSLAGKAGTSGHNEQFF.

This clonotype has a count of ten or more. The chain joins TRBV7-6 to TRBJ2-1; D is possibly TRBD2 (5 bases). V lost 5 bases to trimming and J lost 8 bases, with 22 bases between them. The CDR3 length is 16 residues. CDR1 is SGHVS, CDR2 FNYEAQ, per germline. CDR3 residues: CASSADPGRARDEQFF. Here the CDR3 DNA reads TGTGCCAGCAGCGCGGACCCGGGTAGGGCGAGGGATGAGCAGTTCTTC.

V is TRBV19 and J is TRBJ2-5; the D gene is possibly TRBD1 (5 bases). This CDR3 is 15 amino acids long. CDR1 is LNHDA, CDR2 SQIVND, per germline (reference sequence). V gave up 4 bases and J gave up 1 base, with 13 bases separating them. CDR3 DNA sequence: TGTGCCAGTAGTAGGACATCTACCTCCCAAGAGACCCAGTACTTC. Residues: CASSRTSTSQETQYF.

The chain recombines TRBV7-9 with TRBJ2-1; no clear D gene. CDR1 is SEHNR and CDR2 is FQNEAQ in the germline V gene (reference sequence). The CDR3 spans 12 residues. The ends were cut back, 5 bases at V and 12 bases at J, with 14 bases in the middle. CDR3 sequence: CASSPVWDVQFF. In nucleotides, the CDR3 is TGTGCCAGCAGCCCAGTTTGGGATGTGCAGTTCTTC.

The chain combines TRBV20-1 with TRBJ1-1; D ambiguous. The CDR3 contains 11 residues. Trimming took off 4 bases at V and 4 bases at J, with 7 bases between the two ends. From germline, CDR1 is DFQATT and CDR2 SNEGSKA (reference sequence). CDR3 nucleotides: TGCAGTGCTATACATCTCACTGAAGCTTTCTTT. This sequence encodes CSAIHLTEAFF.

This clonotype has just one count. The V call is TRBV4-1, the J call TRBJ1-2, with D possibly being TRBD1 (6 bases). The CDR3 has 17 residues. CDR1 MGHRA and CDR2 YSYEKL come from the germline V gene. The V end lost 0 bases, the J end lost 8 bases, and 22 bases lay between the germline ends. Here the CDR3 reads CASSQDGGQGICGGYTF. As DNA, the CDR3 is TGCGCCAGCAGCCAAGATGGCGGGCAGGGGATATGCGGGGGCTACACCTTC.

This clonotype was found many times. The CDR3 loop reads CASSLRRGAGANVLTF. CDR3 sequence (DNA): TGTGCCAGCAGCCTTAGGCGGGGGGCTGGGGCCAACGTCCTGACTTTC. This sequence joins TRBV3-1 and TRBJ2-6; 8 bases line up with TRBD2. The germline gives CDR1 LGHDT, CDR2 YNNKEL (reference sequence). The V segment lost 4 bases and the J segment 2 bases; nucleotides outside the gene matches: 4. There are 16 residues in the CDR3.

The V call is TRBV24-1, the J call TRBJ2-6, with D perhaps TRBD1 (6 bases). Per germline, CDR1 KGHDR and CDR2 SFDVKD. CDR3 length equals 16 residues. Deletions cut 4 bases from V and 1 base from J, with 10 bases between. The CDR3 nucleotides read TGTGCCACCAGTGAAACCGACAGGTCTGGGGCCAACGTCCTGACTTTC. Residues: CATSETDRSGANVLTF.

The V and J genes are TRBV27 and TRBJ2-1, with D perhaps TRBD2 (5 bases). Per germline, CDR1 MNHEY and CDR2 SMNVEV (reference sequence). Trimming removed 0 bases from V and 2 bases from J, with 14 bases in between. The CDR3 has 17 residues. This chain's CDR3 is CASSLSNWEYPYNEQFF. Written as DNA, the CDR3 is TGTGCCAGCAGTTTATCGAATTGGGAGTACCCCTACAATGAGCAGTTCTTC.

The chain has TRBV21-1 and TRBJ2-3; whether TRBD2, the table's D call, matches the DNA was not checked. TRBV21-1 is an annotated pseudogene. The CDR3 totals 17 residues. The CDR3 protein is CASSNNLPALTTDTQYF. CDR3 nucleotides: TGTGCCAGCAGCAATAATCTCCCAGCTCTAACAACAGATACGCAGTATTTT.

The gene calls are TRBV5-1 and TRBJ2-1, with 9 bases lining up with TRBD2. This CDR3 is built from 14 residues. CDR1 and CDR2 from the germline V gene are SGHRS and YFSETQ. V lost 0 bases to trimming and J lost 8 bases; unmatched junction nucleotides: 3. The chain's CDR3 is CASSLVAGVDEQFF. The CDR3 region has the DNA TGCGCCAGCAGCTTGGTAGCGGGAGTGGATGAGCAGTTCTTC.

This clonotype was counted between two and nine times. DNA for the CDR3: TGTGCCAGCAGTTACCCGGGACAGGTCAATTCACCCCTCCACTTT. It codes for CASSYPGQVNSPLHF. The rearrangement links TRBV6-6 to TRBJ1-6; 8 bases fit TRBD1. This CDR3 has 15 residues. After removal of 2 bases from V and 7 bases from J, the junction contained 4 bases not matched to a gene. Germline loops: CDR1 MNHNY, CDR2 SVGAGI (reference sequence).